This TCR beta chain was sequenced during a study of CD8+ T cells in alopecia areata. cDNA serving as the sequencing template came from extracted, reverse transcribed RNA. The method was immunoSEQ multiplex PCR; TCRdb's version includes in-frame clones alone and lacks a portion of them. The data contain roughly 210,000 clones, around two fifths of them singletons. Stated treatment: oral pan-JAK inhibitor, 5-10 mg twice daily. Germline CDR1 reads SGHRS; CDR2 reads YFSETQ. V lost 5 bases to trimming and J lost 1 base; unmatched junction nucleotides: 3. This CDR3 region has 14 residues. The rearrangement links TRBV5-1 to TRBJ2-3; TRBD2 matches at 8 bases. The sequence came from a human donor with alopecia areata. The sequences come from CD4+ T cells sorted from blood, collected around week 36, from a patient treated with tofacitinib. The CDR3 loop reads CASRKTSGTDTQYF. The CDR3 coding sequence is TGCGCCAGCAGAAAGACTAGCGGCACAGATACGCAGTATTTT.